This T cell receptor (beta chain) was identified in a study of T cell repertoires in cytomegalovirus infection. From the reads, TCRdb called clonotypes with MiXCR, one entry per CDR3 protein. The sample lists some 46,000 distinct CDR3 sequences, roughly 18% occurring once. Germline V gives CDR1 LGHDT, CDR2 YNNKEL (reference sequence). The V end lost 0 bases, the J end lost 0 bases, and 16 bases lay between the germline ends. The CDR3 is 18 amino acids. Comments on this clonotype: What it binds is unknown.

This chain uses TRBV3-1 with TRBJ2-3, with a possible D match to TRBD1 (5 bases). Specimen: CD8+ T cells from cultured PBMCs, collected from culture after CMV antigen stimulation. This clonotype originated in a human donor in good health (CMV status not recorded). Some clones in this sample may be carry-over from other donors' samples. The CDR3 coding sequence is TGTGCCAGCAGCCAAGACAAGATGTTCCAGGGAAGCACAGATACGCAGTATTTT. This codes for CASSQDKMFQGSTDTQYF.